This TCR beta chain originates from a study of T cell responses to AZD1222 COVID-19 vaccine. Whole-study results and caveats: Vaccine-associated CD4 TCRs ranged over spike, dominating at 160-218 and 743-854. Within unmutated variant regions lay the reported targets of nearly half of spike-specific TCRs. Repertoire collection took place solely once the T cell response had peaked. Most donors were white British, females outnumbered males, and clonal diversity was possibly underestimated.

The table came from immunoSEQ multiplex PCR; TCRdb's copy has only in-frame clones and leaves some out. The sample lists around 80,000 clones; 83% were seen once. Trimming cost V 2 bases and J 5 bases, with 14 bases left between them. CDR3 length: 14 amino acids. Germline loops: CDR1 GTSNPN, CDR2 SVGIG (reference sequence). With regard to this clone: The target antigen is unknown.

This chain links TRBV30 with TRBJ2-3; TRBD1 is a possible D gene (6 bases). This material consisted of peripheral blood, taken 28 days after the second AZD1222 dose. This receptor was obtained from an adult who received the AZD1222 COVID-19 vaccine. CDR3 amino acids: CAWSSTGLIDTQYF. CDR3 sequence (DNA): TGTGCCTGGAGTTCTACAGGGTTGATAGATACGCAGTATTTT.